This TCR beta chain was sequenced for a study of beta chain features in type 1 diabetes. Study-level background: No patient-donor differences in age, gender, total cells or subset yield. Study-level points and caveats: Researchers report that Type 1 diabetes patients had moderately but significantly shorter TCRB CDR3s across all four CD4+ subsets. When cDNA is sequenced, cells with high TCR expression could be over-represented.

Reverse transcription of all isolated RNA meant that expressed TCRB transcripts were sequenced. Generated by immunoSEQ multiplex PCR, the TCRdb table keeps only in-frame clones and is missing some. The repertoire consists of roughly 250,000 clones, with about 20% occurring once and the leading ten covering 0.025% to 0.035%. Notes on this clone: What it binds is unknown.

There are 13 residues in the CDR3. The germline V gene encodes CDR1 MGHDK and CDR2 SYGVNS. The V segment lost 4 bases and the J segment 4 bases; nucleotides outside the gene matches: 0. The receptor's source is a woman in her forties with type 1 diabetes. The sample taken for sequencing was naive CD4+ T cells from blood. This chain links TRBV25-1 with TRBJ1-1, with 10 bases identical to TRBD1. The CDR3, as DNA: TGTGCCAGCAGTGGACAGGGGGCCACTGAAGCTTTCTTT. It translates to CASSGQGATEAFF.